The sequence of this T cell receptor beta chain was determined in a study of T cell repertoires in cytomegalovirus infection. This clonotype appeared a few times. Its antigen is unidentified. From the reads, TCRdb called clonotypes with MiXCR, one entry per CDR3 protein. The sample carries some 200,000 distinct CDR3 sequences, under 25% recorded once. Whole-study results and caveats: Carriers of CMV plus the relevant HLA were identified by cumulative public TCR beta family frequency.

The germline V gene encodes CDR1 KGHDR and CDR2 SFDVKD. V was pared by 9 bases and J by 4 bases, with 5 bases of the junction left unmatched. The CDR3 is 14 amino acids. This chain connects TRBV24-1 to TRBJ2-2, with 9 bases that match TRBD1. The sequence was obtained from a human donor in good health (CMV status not recorded). Some clones in this sample may be carry-over from other donors' samples. Input material: PBMCs. DNA for the CDR3: TGTGCCACCGGGGGACAGGGTGTCACCGGGGAGCTGTTTTTT. Amino acids: CATGGQGVTGELFF.